The 12 T cell receptor beta chains listed next were all sequenced from one sample in a study of blood T cells in healthy people across ages. A sample-barcoded 5' primer and a J-beta primer mix were used in a second PCR of about 7 to 12 cycles. MiXCR was run by TCRdb on the 5' RACE reads, yielding one entry per CDR3 protein. The sample records approximately 900,000 distinct CDR3 sequences, roughly 29% being singletons. These data also featured in a second study, about T cells of mothers and their children.

The sample was blood. These TCRs come from a middle-aged woman in good health.

This chain uses TRBV24-1 with TRBJ2-5; D may match TRBD1 or TRBD2 (7 bases each). The germline gives CDR1 KGHDR, CDR2 SFDVKD. The CDR3 has 16 residues. V lost 4 bases and J lost 0, with 14 bases in between. CDR3 nucleotides: TGTGCCACCAGTGAAGGGGGCGGGGGACACCAAGAGACCCAGTACTTC. Translated: CATSEGGGGHQETQYF.

This chain connects TRBV20-1 to TRBJ2-3, with a possible D match to TRBD2 (6 bases). There are 15 residues in the CDR3. The germline V gene encodes CDR1 DFQATT and CDR2 SNEGSKA (reference sequence). Trimming pared 1 base from V and 2 bases from J, leaving 13 bases between. The CDR3 region is CSARGGATATDTQYF. The CDR3 DNA follows: TGCAGTGCTAGAGGCGGGGCCACGGCCACAGATACGCAGTATTTT.

A few counts support this clonotype. The rearrangement joins TRBV5-5 to TRBJ2-5; TRBD1 aligns across 7 bases. From germline, CDR1 is SGHKS and CDR2 YYEKEE (reference sequence). The J segment lost 5 bases and the V segment lost 4 bases, leaving 11 bases of the junction unmatched. The CDR3 is made up of 15 amino acids. CDR3: CASSPEGGLVETQYF. In DNA, the CDR3 is TGTGCCAGCAGCCCCGAAGGGGGCTTAGTTGAGACCCAGTACTTC.

This clonotype was observed at least ten times. The rearrangement links TRBV10-3 to TRBJ1-2, with D perhaps TRBD1 (5 bases). V lost 9 bases to trimming and J lost 2 bases, with 16 bases between them. Per the germline V gene, CDR1 is ENHRY and CDR2 is SYGVKD. The CDR3 extends over 14 amino acids. The CDR3 reads CAMSDSAGNYGYTF. CDR3 in DNA: TGTGCCATGTCGGATTCGGCAGGGAACTATGGCTACACCTTC.

This clonotype was counted only a few times. The genes are TRBV4-1 and TRBJ2-5; a possible D gene is TRBD1 (6 bases). Looked up from germline, CDR1 is MGHRA and CDR2 is YSYEKL. V lost 1 base and J 2 bases, leaving 8 bases between the germline ends. The CDR3 has 14 residues. As DNA, the CDR3 is TGCGCCAGCAGCCAAGGACAGGCGCAAGAGACCCAGTACTTC. Its translation: CASSQGQAQETQYF.

This sequence joins TRBV7-3 and TRBJ2-7; possible D gene TRBD2, 6 bases. V lost 1 base and J 4 bases, leaving 23 bases between the germline ends. The CDR3 is made up of 18 amino acids. Germline-derived CDR1 and CDR2 are SGHTA and FQGTGA. Here the CDR3 DNA reads TGTGCCAGCAGCTTAATAGGTCCGGCCGGCGGGGAAGGTTACGAGCAGTACTTC. This gives the protein CASSLIGPAGGEGYEQYF.

This clonotype was recorded only once. A much larger clone is a single base away; this may be a read error. This chain links TRBV29-1 with TRBJ2-1; weak D call: TRBD2 (5 bases). V gave up 1 base and J gave up 10 bases, with 20 bases separating them. Germline assignment: CDR1 SQVTM and CDR2 ANQGSEA. The CDR3 sequence is 15 residues long. This CDR3 is CSVEGLSGASGEQFF. The CDR3, as DNA: TGCAGCGTTGAAGGACTATCGGGCGCCTCGGGAGAGCAGTTCTTC.

This rearrangement joins TRBV20-1 to TRBJ2-4; unclear D gene. The closer fit of TRBJ2-7 to the DNA end suggests the J call may be wrong. The CDR3 is 12 residues long. Per the germline V gene, CDR1 is DFQATT and CDR2 is SNEGSKA (reference sequence). CDR3 in amino acids: CSASLGYNEQYF. In DNA, the CDR3 is TGCAGTGCTAGTTTGGGGTACAACGAGCAGTACTTC.

In this sample, this clonotype turned up many times. V gene TRBV20-1 combines with J gene TRBJ2-6; 7 bases map to TRBD1. The CDR3 extends over 16 amino acids. Trimming at V came to 4 bases and at J to 2 bases, leaving 8 bases not matched to a gene. Germline CDR1 reads DFQATT; CDR2 reads SNEGSKA (reference sequence). For the CDR3, the DNA is TGCAGTGCTACTCGACAGGGAAGGACTGGGGCCAACGTCCTGACTTTC. This sequence encodes CSATRQGRTGANVLTF.

This clonotype was observed a handful of times. V usage is TRBV6-2 or TRBV6-3 and J usage is TRBJ2-1, with D unresolved. V shed 8 bases and J shed 9 bases, with 11 bases lying between them. Germline values: CDR1 MNHEY, CDR2 SVGEGT. CDR3 length equals 11 residues. CDR3 DNA sequence: TGTGCCAGCCGCCACTCGGGTGAGCAGTTCTTC. Protein sequence: CASRHSGEQFF.

The V gene is TRBV6-1, the J gene TRBJ1-2, with 9 bases aligning to TRBD1. Germline values: CDR1 MNHNS, CDR2 SASEGT. Unmatched junction bases numbered 8, after V lost 4 bases and J lost 8 bases. There are 14 residues in the CDR3. CDR3 residues: CASSVTGGAEGYTF. The CDR3 nucleotides read TGTGCCAGCAGTGTCACAGGGGGCGCGGAAGGCTACACCTTC.

This chain uses TRBV5-1 with TRBJ2-3; the match to TRBD2 covers 7 bases. The CDR3 totals 15 residues. The V gene's germline CDR1 is SGHRS and CDR2 YFSETQ. V gave up 5 bases and J gave up 1 base; unmatched junction bases: 7. CDR3 in DNA: TGCGCCAGCAGTGGGGCTAGCGGACGCACAGATACGCAGTATTTT. Translated: CASSGASGRTDTQYF.